Listed below are T cell receptor beta chains from one sample, sequenced in a study of shared clonotypes between healthy human individuals. Repertoires were generated with immunoSEQ multiplex PCR, while TCRdb's copy carries only in-frame clones and drops some. The sample has millions of clones; 85% to 95% are singletons. Input material: naive CD4+ T cells sorted from blood. The receptors were gathered from a man between 18 and 29 years old in good health. CDR3s include the opening cysteine and the closing phenylalanine or tryptophan. Fields, in order: J gene, D gene, clone size, V gene, CDR3 DNA, CDR3 protein. D genes are given only for firm matches. A row's size may be missing; if present it is once, few, many or a size class.

TRBJ2-7,TRBD1,-,TRBV28,TGTGCCAGCAGTTGGGGACAGTCCCCCTACGAGCAGTACTTC,CASSWGQSPYEQYF
TRBJ1-1,TRBD1,-,TRBV7-6,TGTGCCAGCAGTTCTACTCCGGGACAGGGGAACACTGAAGCTTTCTTT,CASSSTPGQGNTEAFF
TRBJ2-5,TRBD2,-,TRBV7-2,TGTGCCAGCAGCCCCCGGCGGCTAGCGGGACAAGAGACCCAGTACTTC,CASSPRRLAGQETQYF
TRBJ2-7,-,-,TRBV18,TGTGCCAGCTCACCACCAGAGAAACCTAACGAGCAGTACTTC,CASSPPEKPNEQYF
TRBJ2-1,TRBD1,-,TRBV9,TGTGCCAGCAGCGGAATTGGGACAGGGGGCCTCAATGAGCAGTTCTTC,CASSGIGTGGLNEQFF
TRBJ2-3,TRBD1,-,TRBV6-1,TGTGCCAGCAGTGAGATGCCGGGACAGGGGGCGGGAGATACGCAGTATTTT,CASSEMPGQGAGDTQYF
TRBJ2-5,-,-,TRBV15,TGTGCCACCAGCAGAGACAAAGACATAATTTGGACCCAGTACTTC,CATSRDKDIIWTQYF
TRBJ2-7,-,-,TRBV7-8,TGTGCCAGCAACCCTACAGGCCACGAGCAGTACTTC,CASNPTGHEQYF
TRBJ1-5,-,few,TRBV6-6,TGTGCCAGCTCCAGGGCGGGGGGCCTTCAGCCCCAGCATTTT,CASSRAGGLQPQHF
TRBJ2-2,-,-,TRBV6-4,TGTGCCAGCAGTCCCAAGGGGGTGAACACCGGGGAGCTGTTTTTT,CASSPKGVNTGELFF
TRBJ1-1,TRBD1,-,TRBV7-2,TGTGCCAGCAGCGCACAGGGGTTCGGCACTGAAGCTTTCTTT,CASSAQGFGTEAFF
TRBJ1-1,-,-,TRBV7-2,TGTGCCAGCAGCTTAGCTCCACGAGGGGCAGGCTCGAACACTGAAGCTTTCTTT,CASSLAPRGAGSNTEAFF
TRBJ2-7,-,-,TRBV5-1,TGCGCCAGCACTTCCGAGGCTCCCTACGAGCAGTACTTC,CASTSEAPYEQYF
TRBJ1-2,-,-,TRBV7-9,TGTGCCAGCAGCTTAGCTGGGGGCGATGGCTACACCTTC,CASSLAGGDGYTF
TRBJ2-7,-,-,TRBV5-1,TGCGCCAGCAGCTCGGTGACAGGCTCCTACGAGCAGTACTTC,CASSSVTGSYEQYF
TRBJ2-3,TRBD2,-,TRBV7-2,TGTGCCAGCAGCCATCAGAGCCTAGCGGGAGACGATACGCAGTATTTT,CASSHQSLAGDDTQYF
TRBJ2-5,-,-,TRBV10-1,TGCGCCAGCAGTGAGGCGGGGACAGACGGTCTCCAGTACTTC,CASSEAGTDGLQYF
TRBJ2-2,-,-,TRBV7-2,TGTGCCAGCAGCTTAGACGTGACCGGGGAGCTGTTTTTT,CASSLDVTGELFF
TRBJ1-1,-,-,TRBV5-1,TGCGCCAGCAGCTCGGAAGTAATGAACACTGAAGCTTTCTTT,CASSSEVMNTEAFF
TRBJ1-4,-,-,TRBV30,TGTGCCTGGAGTGATGACAGCCATGAAAAACTGTTTTTT,CAWSDDSHEKLFF
TRBJ2-3,-,-,TRBV5-4,TGTGCCAGCAGCTTAAGACTAGAGGAAAGCACAGATACGCAGTATTTT,CASSLRLEESTDTQYF
TRBJ1-1,-,-,TRBV28,TGTGCCAGCAGCAGCCAAGGCCAGAACACTGAAGCTTTCTTT,CASSSQGQNTEAFF
TRBJ1-6,TRBD1,-,TRBV30,TGTGCCTGGAGTGTATACGGACAGGGGGCTCATTCACCCCTCCACTTT,CAWSVYGQGAHSPLHF
TRBJ1-4,-,once,TRBV2,TGTGCCAGCAGCATGGGCCAGCTTGATGGGAAACTGTTTTTT,CASSMGQLDGKLFF
TRBJ2-7,-,-,TRBV6-1,TGTGCCAGCACTCCTAGACCCGGGGGCTACGAGCAGTACTTC,CASTPRPGGYEQYF
TRBJ1-2,-,-,TRBV5-1,TGCGCCAGCAGCTTGGGGGAGGACTATGGCTACACCTTC,CASSLGEDYGYTF
TRBJ2-5,TRBD1,-,TRBV28,TGTGCCAGCAGGACAGGGGGCATAGAGACCCAGTACTTC,CASRTGGIETQYF
TRBJ1-6,TRBD1,-,TRBV30,TGTGCCTGGAGTGACCGACAGGGAAACCCCTATAATTCACCCCTCCACTTT,CAWSDRQGNPYNSPLHF
TRBJ2-5,-,-,TRBV20-1,TGCAGTGCTAGAGTCCGGGAGACCCAGTACTTC,CSARVRETQYF
TRBJ2-7,-,-,TRBV18,TGTGCCAGCTCGGCGGGACGGTGGAGCTCCTACGAGCAGTACTTC,CASSAGRWSSYEQYF
TRBJ2-1,TRBD2,-,TRBV7-2,TGTGCCAGCAGCTCGGACCGAGCGGGGGGCCACAATGAGCAGTTCTTC,CASSSDRAGGHNEQFF
TRBJ2-7,-,once,TRBV7-6,TGTGCCAGCAGCTCGGAAAGGGGATACGAGCAGTACTTC,CASSSERGYEQYF
TRBJ2-1,-,-,TRBV7-2,TGTGCCAGCAGCGGCGGGACCTCTTACAATGAGCAGTTCTTC,CASSGGTSYNEQFF
TRBJ2-3,TRBD2,-,TRBV4-1,TGCGCCAGCAGCCAAGAGGGGGGGAGGGATACGCAGTATTTT,CASSQEGGRDTQYF
TRBJ2-7,-,-,TRBV15,TGTGCCACCAGCGCCTCTATTCCCTACGAGCAGTACTTC,CATSASIPYEQYF
TRBJ1-2,TRBD1,-,TRBV19,TGTGCCAGTACCTCTCCGACAGGGGGCTCCACTATCTATGGCTACACCTTC,CASTSPTGGSTIYGYTF
TRBJ1-2,-,-,TRBV5-1,TGCGCCAGCAGCTTGGAACGGGGCTATGGCTACACCTTC,CASSLERGYGYTF
TRBJ2-1,-,-,TRBV6-1,TGTGCCAGCAGGACCTACCCCGACAATGAGCAGTTCTTC,CASRTYPDNEQFF
TRBJ1-1,-,-,TRBV6-5,TGTGCCAGCAGCCAAAACAAGTGGACTGAAGCTTTCTTT,CASSQNKWTEAFF
TRBJ2-5,-,-,TRBV7-8,TGTGCCAGCAGCTTGGCAGGGGAGACCCAGTACTTC,CASSLAGETQYF
TRBJ2-5,-,once,TRBV11-2,TGTGCCAGCAGCTTAAGTAGAGGAACTGCGGAGACCCAGTACTTC,CASSLSRGTAETQYF
TRBJ1-5,-,once,TRBV10-3,TGTGCCATCAGTGAGTCGACTAGGGGCCAGGGAAATCAGCCCCAGCATTTT,CAISESTRGQGNQPQHF
TRBJ2-7,-,-,TRBV11-1,TGTGCCAGCAGCTACTGGGGGGACAGCTCCTACGAGCAGTACTTC,CASSYWGDSSYEQYF
TRBJ1-2,TRBD1,few,TRBV6-5,TGTGCCAGCAGGCGACAGGGCAACTATGGCTACACCTTC,CASRRQGNYGYTF
TRBJ2-1,TRBD2,once,TRBV7-2,TGTGCCAGCAGCTTAGGTCTAGCGGGATACAATGAGCAGTTCTTC,CASSLGLAGYNEQFF
TRBJ2-7,TRBD1,-,TRBV5-4,TGTGCCAGCAGTCCGGGACAGAGCTACGAGCAGTACTTC,CASSPGQSYEQYF
TRBJ2-7,-,-,TRBV19,TGTGCCAGTAGTATACGGTCCAGCTCCTACGAGCAGTACTTC,CASSIRSSSYEQYF
TRBJ2-6,-,-,TRBV6-6,TGTGCCAGCAGCCATCGACAGGTATCTGGGGCCAACGTCCTGACTTTC,CASSHRQVSGANVLTF
TRBJ1-1,-,-,TRBV7-9,TGTGCCAGCACCTTAGAGAACACTGAAGCTTTCTTT,CASTLENTEAFF
TRBJ1-2,-,-,TRBV28,TGTGCCAGCACCTACCCTGGGGGGGGGAGTGCTACAGGCTACACCTTC,CASTYPGGGSATGYTF
TRBJ1-5,TRBD1,-,TRBV19,TGTGCCAGTAGTATCCAGGGGGGGCAGCCCCAGCATTTT,CASSIQGGQPQHF
TRBJ1-5,TRBD1,-,TRBV30,TGTGCCTGGAGTCGGGACAGGGAAAATCAGCCCCAGCATTTT,CAWSRDRENQPQHF
TRBJ1-1,-,once,TRBV5-1,TGCGCCAGCAGCTTGGGTGGCAGTCTGAACACTGAAGCTTTCTTT,CASSLGGSLNTEAFF
TRBJ1-5,TRBD1,-,TRBV5-6,TGTGCCAGCAGCTCCATCCGGGACAGTAATCAGCCCCAGCATTTT,CASSSIRDSNQPQHF
TRBJ1-2,-,-,TRBV30,TGTGCCTGGAGTGTAGAGGGCCGCGTTTACACCTTC,CAWSVEGRVYTF